The clone carrying this T cell receptor beta chain was seen just once. With 6 bases removed from V and 5 bases from J, the gap between germline ends came to 17 bases. The CDR3 extends over 15 amino acids. Germline V CDR1 and CDR2: SGHDN, FVKESK. This was the immunoSEQ v3 assay. Method: immunoSEQ multiplex PCR; TCRdb's copy keeps in-frame clones and lacks some. Here the sample spans 55,000 to 60,000 clones, 73% being singletons. Time point described: pre-treatment sample, taken before nivolumab and TIL therapy. This sample is part of a study of TIL therapy for anti-PD-1-resistant metastatic lung cancer.

V usage is TRBV14 and J usage is TRBJ2-1; D is possibly TRBD2 (6 bases). This sequence was found in a person aged 25-80 years with non-small cell lung cancer. Material: blood, obtained at baseline. CDR3 bases: TGTGCCAGCAGTACTCTCGGACTACCCAACAATGAGCAGTTCTTC. Encoded protein: CASSTLGLPNNEQFF. The whole variable domain, filled in from reference TRBV14 and TRBJ2-1, reads EAGVTQFPSHSVIEKGQTVTLRCDPISGHDNLYWYRRVMGKEIKFLLHFVKESKQDESGMPNNRFLAERTGGTYSTLKVQPAELEDSGVYFCASSTLGLPNNEQFFGPGTRLTVL.